This is a list of T cell receptor beta chains from one sample in a study of cytomegalovirus exposure and HLA in healthy donors. The data were produced by immunoSEQ multiplex PCR, yet TCRdb's version contains in-frame clones alone and is incomplete. Counted here are tens of thousands of clones, 80% occurring once; the ten biggest clones make up over 3%. Sequenced: PBMCs. The receptors shown here come from a middle-aged woman in good health and CMV-seronegative. CDR3s include the opening cysteine and the closing phenylalanine or tryptophan. Each record gives: J gene, clone size, V gene, D gene, CDR3 protein, CDR3 DNA. The D gene is left open where the match is weak. Only some rows state a clone size, as once, few, many or a class for expanded clones.

j_gene: TRBJ2-1; abundance: -; v_gene: TRBV7-3; d_gene: TRBD1; CDR3aa: CASSSDRAGYNEQFF; CDR3nt: TGTGCCAGCAGCTCGGACAGGGCGGGGTACAATGAGCAGTTCTTC
j_gene: TRBJ2-1; abundance: -; v_gene: TRBV7-3; d_gene: TRBD2; CDR3aa: CASSPSSGRANEQFF; CDR3nt: TGTGCCAGCAGCCCCAGCAGCGGGAGGGCCAATGAGCAGTTCTTC
j_gene: TRBJ1-5; abundance: -; v_gene: TRBV2; d_gene: -; CDR3aa: CASSEAAGYNQPQHF; CDR3nt: TGTGCCAGCAGTGAAGCGGCTGGTTACAATCAGCCCCAGCATTTT
j_gene: TRBJ2-5; abundance: -; v_gene: TRBV21-1; d_gene: -; CDR3aa: CASPQATGHQETQYF; CDR3nt: TGTGCCAGCCCCCAAGCGACAGGCCACCAAGAGACCCAGTACTTC
j_gene: TRBJ1-2; abundance: once; v_gene: TRBV10-3; d_gene: -; CDR3aa: CAIRVGTRPENYGYTF; CDR3nt: TGTGCCATCAGAGTCGGGACAAGGCCTGAGAACTATGGCTACACCTTC
j_gene: TRBJ2-7; abundance: -; v_gene: TRBV5-1; d_gene: -; CDR3aa: CASSLSGAAGSSYEQYF; CDR3nt: TGCGCCAGCAGCTTGTCCGGCGCCGCGGGGAGCTCCTACGAGCAGTACTTC
j_gene: TRBJ1-5; abundance: -; v_gene: TRBV19; d_gene: -; CDR3aa: CASKWPGDSNQPQHF; CDR3nt: TGTGCCAGTAAATGGCCGGGAGATAGCAATCAGCCCCAGCATTTT
j_gene: TRBJ2-3; abundance: -; v_gene: TRBV21-1; d_gene: -; CDR3aa: CASSKAASGTGFSQTDTQYF; CDR3nt: TGTGCCAGCAGCAAAGCAGCTAGCGGGACAGGTTTCAGTCAGACAGATACGCAGTATTTT
j_gene: TRBJ2-1; abundance: -; v_gene: TRBV7-9; d_gene: TRBD1; CDR3aa: CASSLVGTGGDNEQFF; CDR3nt: TGTGCCAGCAGCTTAGTGGGGACAGGGGGGGATAATGAGCAGTTCTTC
j_gene: TRBJ1-2; abundance: -; v_gene: TRBV4-2; d_gene: -; CDR3aa: CASSQDWGVSFYGYTF; CDR3nt: TGTGCCAGCAGCCAAGATTGGGGCGTTAGTTTCTATGGCTACACCTTC
j_gene: TRBJ1-4; abundance: -; v_gene: TRBV19; d_gene: TRBD1; CDR3aa: CASSGQGNEKLFF; CDR3nt: TGTGCCAGTTCTGGACAGGGTAATGAAAAACTGTTTTTT
j_gene: TRBJ2-7; abundance: -; v_gene: TRBV28; d_gene: TRBD2; CDR3aa: CASSLKGLAGFYEQYF; CDR3nt: TGTGCCAGCAGCTTAAAAGGACTAGCTGGATTCTACGAGCAGTACTTC
j_gene: TRBJ2-7; abundance: -; v_gene: TRBV2; d_gene: TRBD2; CDR3aa: CAIRLAGRDNEQYF; CDR3nt: TGTGCCATCAGACTAGCGGGTAGGGATAACGAGCAGTACTTC
j_gene: TRBJ1-2; abundance: -; v_gene: TRBV7-9; d_gene: TRBD1; CDR3aa: CASSSTGGDYTF; CDR3nt: TGTGCCAGCAGCTCGACAGGGGGCGACTACACCTTC
j_gene: TRBJ1-5; abundance: -; v_gene: TRBV23-1; d_gene: TRBD1; CDR3aa: CASSPNPGQANQPQHF; CDR3nt: TGCGCCAGCAGTCCAAACCCTGGACAGGCTAATCAGCCCCAGCATTTT
j_gene: TRBJ1-1; abundance: -; v_gene: TRBV5-1; d_gene: TRBD1; CDR3aa: CASSSGDRGTEAFF; CDR3nt: TGCGCCAGCAGCTCTGGGGACAGGGGCACTGAAGCTTTCTTT
j_gene: TRBJ2-5; abundance: -; v_gene: TRBV19; d_gene: TRBD1; CDR3aa: CASSTSRDRGQETQYF; CDR3nt: TGTGCCAGTAGTACCTCTCGGGACAGGGGACAAGAGACCCAGTACTTC
j_gene: TRBJ2-1; abundance: few; v_gene: TRBV5-4; d_gene: TRBD2; CDR3aa: CASSLAGAYNEQFF; CDR3nt: TGTGCCAGCAGCTTAGCGGGAGCGTACAATGAGCAGTTCTTC
j_gene: TRBJ1-1; abundance: -; v_gene: TRBV7-6; d_gene: TRBD1; CDR3aa: CASSLWGRGTGTEAFF; CDR3nt: TGTGCCAGCAGCCTATGGGGCAGGGGGACCGGCACTGAAGCTTTCTTT
j_gene: TRBJ2-5; abundance: -; v_gene: TRBV11-2; d_gene: TRBD1; CDR3aa: CASSLSYRGEETQYF; CDR3nt: TGTGCCAGCAGCTTATCTTACAGGGGAGAGGAGACCCAGTACTTC
j_gene: TRBJ1-1; abundance: -; v_gene: TRBV28; d_gene: TRBD1; CDR3aa: CASRLQGVGVNTEAFF; CDR3nt: TGTGCCAGCAGACTTCAGGGGGTTGGGGTGAACACTGAAGCTTTCTTT
j_gene: TRBJ2-7; abundance: -; v_gene: TRBV5-1; d_gene: -; CDR3aa: CASSWQGPDEQYF; CDR3nt: TGCGCCAGCAGCTGGCAGGGGCCTGACGAGCAGTACTTC
j_gene: TRBJ1-5; abundance: -; v_gene: TRBV10-3; d_gene: -; CDR3aa: CAIRPSSDQPQHF; CDR3nt: TGTGCCATCAGACCTAGCAGTGACCAGCCCCAGCATTTT
j_gene: TRBJ1-2; abundance: -; v_gene: TRBV6-5; d_gene: TRBD1; CDR3aa: CASSKGQGSPYGYTF; CDR3nt: TGTGCCAGCAGTAAGGGACAGGGAAGCCCCTATGGCTACACCTTC
j_gene: TRBJ2-1; abundance: -; v_gene: TRBV18; d_gene: TRBD1; CDR3aa: CASSPPRGDRAGDEQFF; CDR3nt: TGTGCCAGCTCACCACCGAGAGGGGACAGGGCGGGCGATGAGCAGTTCTTC
j_gene: TRBJ2-7; abundance: -; v_gene: TRBV11-2; d_gene: TRBD1; CDR3aa: CASRPGTGSLWQYF; CDR3nt: TGTGCCAGCAGGCCCGGGACAGGGTCGTTATGGCAGTACTTC
j_gene: TRBJ2-7; abundance: once; v_gene: TRBV12-2; d_gene: -; CDR3aa: CASRSLLADPSYEQYF; CDR3nt: TGTGCAAGTCGCTCCCTACTAGCGGATCCCTCCTACGAGCAGTACTTC
j_gene: TRBJ2-5; abundance: -; v_gene: TRBV29-1; d_gene: TRBD2; CDR3aa: CSVDLPSGETQYF; CDR3nt: TGCAGCGTTGACCTGCCTAGCGGGGAGACCCAGTACTTC
j_gene: TRBJ2-3; abundance: few; v_gene: TRBV2; d_gene: -; CDR3aa: CASMARLSTDTQYF; CDR3nt: TGTGCCAGCATGGCGAGGCTGAGTACAGATACGCAGTATTTT
j_gene: TRBJ2-5; abundance: -; v_gene: TRBV9; d_gene: -; CDR3aa: CASSVEGHRGTQYF; CDR3nt: TGTGCCAGCAGCGTAGAGGGACATAGGGGGACCCAGTACTTC
j_gene: TRBJ2-1; abundance: -; v_gene: TRBV19; d_gene: -; CDR3aa: CASSMRGLTYNEQFF; CDR3nt: TGTGCCAGTAGTATGCGCGGGCTTACCTACAATGAGCAGTTCTTC
j_gene: TRBJ2-3; abundance: -; v_gene: TRBV11-3; d_gene: -; CDR3aa: CASSLGRAAPDTQYF; CDR3nt: TGTGCCAGCAGCTTAGGCAGGGCAGCACCAGATACGCAGTATTTT
j_gene: TRBJ2-7; abundance: once; v_gene: TRBV4-3; d_gene: -; CDR3aa: CASSQDRSGGISYEQYF; CDR3nt: TGCGCCAGCAGCCAAGATCGGTCAGGGGGGATCTCCTACGAGCAGTACTTC
j_gene: TRBJ2-3; abundance: -; v_gene: TRBV7-2; d_gene: TRBD1; CDR3aa: CASSLKGADTQYF; CDR3nt: TGTGCCAGCAGCTTAAAGGGGGCTGATACGCAGTATTTT
j_gene: TRBJ1-2; abundance: -; v_gene: TRBV7-2; d_gene: TRBD1; CDR3aa: CASSLMTGGSYGYTF; CDR3nt: TGTGCCAGCAGCTTAATGACAGGGGGTTCCTATGGCTACACCTTC
j_gene: TRBJ1-5; abundance: -; v_gene: TRBV15; d_gene: TRBD1; CDR3aa: CATSRKRGTAYSNQPQHF; CDR3nt: TGTGCCACCAGCAGAAAAAGAGGGACAGCATATAGCAATCAGCCCCAGCATTTT
j_gene: TRBJ1-2; abundance: -; v_gene: TRBV6-1; d_gene: TRBD1; CDR3aa: CASSRDRDPMGGYTF; CDR3nt: TGTGCCAGCAGCCGGGACAGGGACCCAATGGGGGGCTACACCTTC
j_gene: TRBJ2-6; abundance: once; v_gene: TRBV27; d_gene: TRBD1; CDR3aa: CASSLRDRGLGANVLTF; CDR3nt: TGTGCCAGCAGTTTGCGGGACAGGGGGCTGGGGGCCAACGTCCTGACTTTC
j_gene: TRBJ2-3; abundance: -; v_gene: TRBV2; d_gene: -; CDR3aa: CASSTSPVGRTTDTQYF; CDR3nt: TGTGCCAGCAGTACCAGCCCAGTCGGGAGAACCACAGATACGCAGTATTTT
j_gene: TRBJ2-7; abundance: -; v_gene: TRBV7-8; d_gene: TRBD2; CDR3aa: CASSPFKTSGVYEQYF; CDR3nt: TGTGCCAGCAGCCCATTTAAGACTAGCGGGGTCTACGAGCAGTACTTC
j_gene: TRBJ1-1; abundance: -; v_gene: TRBV2; d_gene: -; CDR3aa: CASSGVIGDTEAFF; CDR3nt: TGTGCCAGCAGTGGGGTCATCGGGGACACTGAAGCTTTCTTT
j_gene: TRBJ2-7; abundance: -; v_gene: TRBV18; d_gene: -; CDR3aa: CASSPAGEPYEQYF; CDR3nt: TGTGCCAGCTCCCCCGCCGGGGAGCCCTACGAGCAGTACTTC
j_gene: TRBJ2-7; abundance: -; v_gene: TRBV5-1; d_gene: TRBD2; CDR3aa: CASRSSSGRAYEQYF; CDR3nt: TGCGCCAGCAGGTCGTCTAGCGGGAGAGCTTACGAGCAGTACTTC
j_gene: TRBJ2-6; abundance: -; v_gene: TRBV18; d_gene: -; CDR3aa: CASSPRGGAPSGANVLTF; CDR3nt: TGTGCCAGCTCACCCCGTGGGGGGGCGCCCTCTGGGGCCAACGTCCTGACTTTC
j_gene: TRBJ2-7; abundance: -; v_gene: TRBV19; d_gene: -; CDR3aa: CASRSGTYEQYF; CDR3nt: TGTGCCAGTAGATCGGGGACCTACGAGCAGTACTTC
j_gene: TRBJ1-4; abundance: -; v_gene: TRBV9; d_gene: TRBD1; CDR3aa: CASSPYDRVGEKLFF; CDR3nt: TGTGCCAGCAGCCCCTACGACAGGGTGGGGGAAAAACTGTTTTTT
j_gene: TRBJ1-2; abundance: -; v_gene: TRBV5-1; d_gene: TRBD1; CDR3aa: CASRGTGGGTDGYTF; CDR3nt: TGCGCCAGCCGGGGGACAGGGGGCGGTACGGATGGCTACACCTTC
j_gene: TRBJ1-6; abundance: -; v_gene: TRBV28; d_gene: -; CDR3aa: CASSLYGGSPLHF; CDR3nt: TGTGCCAGCAGTTTATATGGCGGTTCACCCCTCCACTTT